This TCR beta chain was found in a study of blood T cell repertoires in COVID-19. This CDR3 has 14 amino acids. Between the trimmed V and J ends, which lost 9 bases and 5 bases, there was a span of 20 bases. CDR1 and CDR2 (germline): WSHSY, SAAADI. The repertoire was sequenced with immunoSEQ multiplex PCR; TCRdb's copy has only in-frame clones and lacks some. Among approximately 200,000 clones listed, around 88% were seen once. The clonotype comes from a man younger than 35 with active or convalescent COVID-19. Sequences were obtained from peripheral blood. The chain joins TRBV10-2 to TRBJ2-7; possible D gene TRBD2, 6 bases. Written as DNA, the CDR3 is TGCGCCAGTTCCAAGGTTCCGGAGGGCCACGAGCAGTACTTC. It yields the protein CASSKVPEGHEQYF.